This TCR beta chain derives from a study of T cells in Graves' hyperthyroidism and ophthalmopathy. Study observations and caveats: Ophthalmopathy was model-predicted a median around seven months pre-onset.

This clonotype was seen repeatedly, ten times or more. The antigen is undetermined. The TCR beta CDR3 regions underwent amplification using RNA transcripts as the source. First-round RT-PCR of the TCR CDR3 relied on the HTBI primer set. TCRdb analysed the multiplex PCR reads with MiXCR anew, one entry per CDR3 protein. The data contain hundreds of thousands of distinct CDR3 sequences, around a sixth of them singletons. Across 18 months, stable Graves' hyperthyroidism was marked by no progression to ophthalmopathy. Extraction of PBMCs used roughly 9.3 ml of fresh peripheral blood. This CDR3 region has 17 residues. The germline V gene encodes CDR1 MNHEY and CDR2 SVGEGT. The V gene end was trimmed by 5 bases and the J gene end by 3 bases; junction bases not matched to a gene: 9.

The sample comprised blood. This chain connects TRBV6-2 or TRBV6-3 to TRBJ2-1; TRBD2 agrees at 11 bases. The TCR sequence derives from a woman younger than 30 with Graves' hyperthyroidism. The CDR3 loop is CASSLHLGTSGYNEQFF. CDR3 nucleotide sequence: TGTGCCAGCAGTCTTCACCTTGGGACTAGCGGCTACAATGAGCAGTTCTTC.